This T cell receptor (beta chain) was recovered during a study of PD-L1 blockade in urothelial cancer. The V gene end was trimmed by 2 bases and the J gene end by 10 bases; junction bases not matched to a gene: 6. The V gene's germline CDR1 is SGHNT and CDR2 YYREEE (reference sequence). The CDR3 loop spans 13 amino acids. Method: immunoSEQ multiplex PCR; TCRdb's copy keeps in-frame clones and lacks some. The repertoire holds 30,000 to 40,000 clones, with nearly 85% as singletons. Time point meaning: pretreatment peripheral blood. The chain combines TRBV5-4 with TRBJ1-3, with 7 bases that match TRBD1. This receptor was identified in a man aged 60 to 69 with urothelial cancer. The input for sequencing was PBMCs, taken around atezolizumab (anti-PD-L1) treatment. The CDR3 is CASSFDRVATIYF. CDR3 nucleotide sequence: TGTGCCAGCAGCTTTGACAGGGTAGCGACCATATATTTT.